This T cell receptor beta chain was identified in a study of identical twins' blood T cells. Findings and caveats of the study: Mainly, cloneset size products determined shared clonotypes, twins included. Twin similarity might stem from environmental factors, not only genetics.

TCRdb independently ran MiXCR on the 5' RACE reads; one entry per CDR3 protein. The sample lists 350,000 to 400,000 distinct CDR3 sequences, more than 25% occurring once. Note on this clonotype: Its antigen is as yet unknown.

Trimming removed 3 bases from V and 4 bases from J; junction bases left unmatched: 4. The germline gives CDR1 SQVTM, CDR2 ANQGSEA. This CDR3 comprises 13 residues. The TCR originated in a woman aged 18 to 50 in good health. The genes are TRBV29-1 and TRBJ2-5, with 8 nucleotides matching TRBD1. Sequenced: PBMCs. CDR3 region: CSVDVRGRETQYF. In DNA form, the CDR3 reads TGCAGCGTTGACGTCAGGGGGCGAGAGACCCAGTACTTC.